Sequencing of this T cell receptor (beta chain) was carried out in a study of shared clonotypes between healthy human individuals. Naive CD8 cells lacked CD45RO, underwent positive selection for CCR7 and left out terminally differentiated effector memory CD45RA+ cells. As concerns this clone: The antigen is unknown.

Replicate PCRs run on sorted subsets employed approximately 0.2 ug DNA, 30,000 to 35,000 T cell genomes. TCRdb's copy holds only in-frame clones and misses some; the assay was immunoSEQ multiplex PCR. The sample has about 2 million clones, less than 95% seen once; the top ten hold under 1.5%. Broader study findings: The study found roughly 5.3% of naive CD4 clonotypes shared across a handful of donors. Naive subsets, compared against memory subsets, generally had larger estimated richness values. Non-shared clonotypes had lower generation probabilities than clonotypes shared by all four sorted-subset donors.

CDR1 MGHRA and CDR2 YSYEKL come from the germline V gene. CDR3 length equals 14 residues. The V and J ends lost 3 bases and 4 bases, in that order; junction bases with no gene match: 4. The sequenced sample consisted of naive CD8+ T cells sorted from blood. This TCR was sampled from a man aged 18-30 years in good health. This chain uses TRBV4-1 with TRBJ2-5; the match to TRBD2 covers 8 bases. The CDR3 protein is CASSHSGGTETQYF. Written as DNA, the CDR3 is TGCGCCAGCAGCCATTCGGGGGGGACAGAGACCCAGTACTTC.